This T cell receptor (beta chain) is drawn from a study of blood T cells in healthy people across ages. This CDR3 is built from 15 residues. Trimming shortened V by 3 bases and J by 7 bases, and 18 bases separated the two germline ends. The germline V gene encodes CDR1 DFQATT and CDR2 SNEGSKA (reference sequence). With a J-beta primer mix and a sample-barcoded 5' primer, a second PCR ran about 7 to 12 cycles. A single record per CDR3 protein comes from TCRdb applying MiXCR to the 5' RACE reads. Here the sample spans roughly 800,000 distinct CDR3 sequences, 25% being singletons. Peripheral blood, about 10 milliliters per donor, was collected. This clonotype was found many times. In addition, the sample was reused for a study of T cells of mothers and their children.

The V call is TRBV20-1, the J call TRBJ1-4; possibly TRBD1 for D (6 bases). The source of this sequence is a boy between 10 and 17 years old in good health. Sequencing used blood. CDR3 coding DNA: TGCAGTGCTAGTGGGGGACAAAGTCCAAGTGAAAAACTGTTTTTT. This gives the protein CSASGGQSPSEKLFF.